These 2 T cell receptor beta chains were all obtained from the same sample, sequenced in a study of T cell responses to AZD1222 COVID-19 vaccine (dated by TCRdb to the early 2020s). The sample's time point label is to be understood as: baseline before first vaccination. Library creation used the immunoSEQ multiplex PCR assay. TCRdb mirrors the immuneACCESS table, restricted to in-frame sequences. Some clones are absent from its copies; in checked studies, under half trace to an unresolved V gene, and the reason for the others is unknown. This sample comprises fewer than 150,000 clones, over 85% of them detected only once. Together, the top ten hold about 0.91% of the sample. Here the sequenced sample was peripheral blood, taken on day 0 of AZD1222 vaccination. The receptors come from an adult in good health.

The chain links TRBV6-5 to TRBJ1-5; D gene ambiguous. The CDR3 totals 15 residues. Trimming took 4 bases from V and 0 from J, leaving 10 bases between them. Germline CDR1 is MNHEY and CDR2 is SVGAGI. CDR3 in amino acids: CASSSRGNSNQPQHF. DNA of the CDR3: TGTGCCAGCAGTTCGCGGGGAAATAGCAATCAGCCCCAGCATTTT.

This sequence joins TRBV13 and TRBJ1-1, with 7 positions matching TRBD1. Trimming took 1 base from V and 4 from J; bases not matched to a gene: 0. CDR3 length: 13 amino acids. CDR1 is PRHDT and CDR2 is FYEKMQ in the germline V gene (reference sequence). DNA for the CDR3: TGTGCCAGCAGCTTAGCAGGGGGCACTGAAGCTTTCTTT. It encodes CASSLAGGTEAFF.